This T cell receptor (beta chain) originates from a study of T-cell memory formation after mild COVID-19. Study-wide background: There were largely donor-specific TCR clusters. Study conclusions and caveats: Later expanders leaned CD4+, whereas clones that contracted between day 15 and 85 were balanced CD4/CD8. Among CD4+ contracting clones, most were CM and EM, and CD8+ ones EMRA.

MiXCR was run by TCRdb on the 5' RACE reads, yielding one entry per CDR3 protein. The table has approximately 180,000 distinct CDR3 sequences, about a sixth seen once. On this clonotype: Antigen specificity is unknown.

J gave up 4 bases and V 5 bases, and 13 bases lay outside the gene matches. Germline lookup yields CDR1 SGHVS and CDR2 FQNEAQ. The CDR3 has 16 residues. The specimen was PBMCs or a T cell subset sorted from them (not recorded which). The V gene is TRBV7-8, the J gene TRBJ2-7; 8 nucleotides agree with TRBD1. The TCR was taken from an adult woman who had mild COVID-19 (a few samples of this study predate the infection). Cell type and time point are not known. The CDR3, as DNA: TGTGCCAGCAGCACCTACTCGACAGGGGTTGCATACGAGCAGTACTTC. It is translated as CASSTYSTGVAYEQYF.